The next 4 T cell receptor beta chains were all read from a single sample in a study of blood T cell repertoires in COVID-19. Only in-frame clones appear in the TCRdb table, and some are missing; sequencing was by immunoSEQ multiplex PCR. The sample holds around 68,000 clones, approximately 83% seen once. The specimen sequenced was peripheral blood. The receptors originated from a man aged 40-49 years with COVID-19, enrolled during active disease.

This clone was detected only once. J is TRBJ2-3 and V is TRBV9; no clear D. The CDR3 spans 14 residues. Germline CDR1 SGDLS, CDR2 YYNGEE. V dropped 3 bases and J dropped 2 bases, with 10 bases sitting between them. CDR3 loop: CASSDSSFTDTQYF. The CDR3 DNA sequence: TGTGCCAGCAGCGATAGTTCCTTCACAGATACGCAGTATTTT.

The V call is TRBV5-1, the J call TRBJ2-3; 8 positions match TRBD2. CDR1 is SGHRS and CDR2 is YFSETQ in the germline V gene. The CDR3 spans 14 residues. V lost 4 bases and J lost 4; bases outside the gene matches: 5. This CDR3 is CASSPRTSSDTQYF. The CDR3 region has the DNA TGCGCCAGCAGCCCCCGGACTAGCTCAGATACGCAGTATTTT.

This chain joins TRBV15 and TRBJ1-2; D possibly corresponds to TRBD1 (6 bases). The germline V gene encodes CDR1 LNHNV and CDR2 YYDKDF (reference sequence). V lost 0 bases, J lost 3 bases, and 11 bases lay in between. This CDR3 has 15 residues. The CDR3 DNA sequence: TGTGCCACCAGCAGAGACAAATCAGGGGACTATGGCTACACCTTC. Translation gives CATSRDKSGDYGYTF.

This clone has just one count. This sequence joins TRBV7-2 and TRBJ2-7; no clear D. CDR1 is SGHTA and CDR2 is FQGNSA in the germline V gene. This CDR3 spans 11 amino acids. V was clipped by 5 bases and J by 1 base, with 3 bases between them. CDR3 DNA: TGTGCCAGCAGCCCATCCTACGAGCAGTACTTC. Its protein product is CASSPSYEQYF.